The clone carrying this T cell receptor (beta chain) has at least ten counts. The data derive from a study of neurological immune-mediated disorders. The V gene end was trimmed by 6 bases and the J gene end by 6 bases; junction bases not matched to a gene: 5. This CDR3 has 14 amino acids. The germline V gene encodes CDR1 MDHEN and CDR2 SYDVKM. TCRdb re-called the 5' RACE reads through MiXCR, storing one row per CDR3 protein. The sample consists of about 37,000 distinct CDR3 sequences, under 14% of them appearing once. Input was about a million sorted T cells, either CD4+ or CD8+. Sequencing was done on a sample of CD4+ T cells from blood. The chain uses TRBV28 and TRBJ1-6; 7 bases agree with TRBD1. The sequence derives from a woman in her 30s with HTLV-1-associated myelopathy (HAM/TSP). The CDR3 loop reads CASSLGQSNSPLHF. The CDR3 nucleotides are TGTGCCAGCAGCCTGGGACAGAGTAATTCACCCCTCCACTTT.